This section outlines one T cell receptor (beta chain) sequence together with its context. Its cognate antigen is unknown. The data derive from a study of OX40 agonist ivuxolimab in advanced cancers. Study-level points and caveats: In general, CD8+ T cells held more expanded clones than CD4+ did, on average. Some nonresponders additionally presented with little normalized T-cell clonal expansion.

Assay: immunoSEQ multiplex PCR; the TCRdb copy retains only in-frame clones and omits some. The sample consists of about 83,000 clones, about 86% of them appearing once. Material: CD4+ or CD8+ T cells sorted from blood, obtained in a trial of the OX40 agonist ivuxolimab. This clonotype was sampled from an adult with an advanced solid tumor such as melanoma, head and neck, liver or kidney cancer.

The CDR3 spells CASSSNRNTEAFF. CDR3 DNA sequence: TGCGCCAGCAGTTCTAACAGGAACACTGAAGCTTTCTTT. The genes are TRBV10-1 and TRBJ1-1; D is ambiguous. This CDR3 has 13 residues. The germline CDR1 and CDR2 sequences are WNHNN and SYGVQD (reference sequence). V was trimmed by 5 bases and J by 1 base, leaving 8 bases between them.